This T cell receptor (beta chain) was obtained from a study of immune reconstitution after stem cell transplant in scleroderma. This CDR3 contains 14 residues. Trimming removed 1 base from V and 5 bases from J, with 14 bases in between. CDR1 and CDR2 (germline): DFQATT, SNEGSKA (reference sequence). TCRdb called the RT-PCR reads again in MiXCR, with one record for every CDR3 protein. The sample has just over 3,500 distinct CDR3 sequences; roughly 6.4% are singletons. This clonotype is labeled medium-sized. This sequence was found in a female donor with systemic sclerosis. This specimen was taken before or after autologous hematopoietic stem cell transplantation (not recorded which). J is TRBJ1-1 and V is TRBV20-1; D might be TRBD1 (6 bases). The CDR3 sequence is CSARGEGGWTEAFF. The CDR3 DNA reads TGCAGTGCTAGAGGGGAAGGGGGGTGGACTGAAGCTTTCTTT.